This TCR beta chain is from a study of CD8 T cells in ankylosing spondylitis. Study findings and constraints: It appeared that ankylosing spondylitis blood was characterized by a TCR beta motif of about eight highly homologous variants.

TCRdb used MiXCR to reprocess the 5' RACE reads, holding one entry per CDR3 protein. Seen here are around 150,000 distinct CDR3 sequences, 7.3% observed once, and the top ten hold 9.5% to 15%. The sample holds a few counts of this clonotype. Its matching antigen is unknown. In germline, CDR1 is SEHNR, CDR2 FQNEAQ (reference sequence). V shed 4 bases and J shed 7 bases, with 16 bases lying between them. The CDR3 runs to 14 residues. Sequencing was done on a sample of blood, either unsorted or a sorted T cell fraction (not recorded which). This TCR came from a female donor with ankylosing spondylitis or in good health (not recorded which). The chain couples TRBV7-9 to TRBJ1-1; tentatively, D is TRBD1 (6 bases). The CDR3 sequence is CASSSSGGRGEAFF. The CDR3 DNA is TGTGCCAGCAGCTCTAGCGGGGGCCGGGGTGAAGCTTTCTTT.